What follows are 10 T cell receptor beta chains derived from one specimen sequenced in a study of T cells in Graves' hyperthyroidism and ophthalmopathy. From RNA transcripts, TCR beta CDR3 regions were amplified. An initial round of RT-PCR targeting the TCR CDR3 relied on the HTBI primer set. Each CDR3 protein gets one entry after TCRdb re-called the multiplex PCR reads with MiXCR. The data hold 450,000 to 650,000 distinct CDR3 sequences, with 20% to 25% observed a single time. Sequencing used blood. Receptors were obtained from a man younger than 30 with Graves' hyperthyroidism.

This clonotype was observed at least ten times. This sequence joins TRBV7-9 and TRBJ1-2; D remains unclear. Germline CDR1 and CDR2: SEHNR and FQNEAQ (reference sequence). Trimming took 6 bases from V and 7 from J, leaving 12 bases between them. The CDR3 is 12 amino acids. CDR3 coding DNA: TGTGCCAGCAGTCCCGACGAGGGTGGCTACACCTTC. Translated: CASSPDEGGYTF.

The V and J genes are TRBV2 and TRBJ1-2; TRBD1 is a possible D gene (5 bases). The CDR3 runs to 12 residues. CDR1 is SNHLY, CDR2 FYNNEI, per germline. V lost 9 bases, J lost 7 bases, and 15 bases lay in between. This CDR3 reads CARKMGGAGYTF. CDR3 DNA sequence: TGTGCCAGGAAAATGGGGGGTGCTGGCTACACCTTC. The full variable domain, in which reference TRBV2 and TRBJ1-2 provide the parts outside the CDR3, is EPEVTQTPSHQVTQMGQEVILRCVPISNHLYFYWYRQILGQKVEFLVSFYNNEISEKSEIFDDQFSVERPDGSNFTLKIRSTKLEDSAMYFCARKMGGAGYTFGSGTRLTVV.

As to this clonotype: A much larger clone differs by one base, so this may be a read error. CDR3 residues: CASTPQGAANGYTF. In DNA, the CDR3 is TGTGCCAGCACCCCCCAGGGGGCGGCGAATGGCTACACCTTC. The V gene is TRBV6-1, the J gene TRBJ1-2; 8 positions agree with TRBD1. The CDR3 length is 14 residues. Germline assignment: CDR1 MNHNS and CDR2 SASEGT. The V segment lost 7 bases and the J segment 6 bases; nucleotides outside the gene matches: 10.

This clonotype was counted ten times or more. The CDR3 reads CSATAETGRTNGYTF. The CDR3 coding sequence is TGCAGTGCTACGGCAGAGACAGGGAGAACTAATGGCTACACCTTC. The chain is built from TRBV20-1 and TRBJ1-2, with 7 bases matching TRBD1. Germline lookup yields CDR1 DFQATT and CDR2 SNEGSKA (reference sequence). The V and J ends lost 4 bases and 6 bases, in that order; junction bases with no gene match: 14. This CDR3 region has 15 residues.

This clonotype showed up many times. The J gene is TRBJ2-5, the V gene TRBV7-8, with D tentatively TRBD2 (7 bases). V lost 1 base to trimming and J lost 0 bases, with 15 bases between them. The CDR3 is 17 amino acids. Germline CDR1 and CDR2: SGHVS and FQNEAQ. This CDR3 is CASSLGGGRRNQETQYF. The DNA for the CDR3 is TGTGCCAGCAGCTTAGGGGGGGGGCGAAGAAACCAAGAGACCCAGTACTTC. The whole variable domain, remainder taken from reference TRBV7-8 and TRBJ2-5, is GAGVSQSPRYKVAKRGQDVALRCDPISGHVSLFWYQQALGQGPEFLTYFQNEAQLDKSGLPSDRFFAERPEGSVSTLKIQRTQQEDSAVYLCASSLGGGRRNQETQYFGPGTRLLVL.

This clonotype was seen ten or more times. The chain uses TRBV5-1 and TRBJ1-1; D ambiguous. The CDR3 spans 15 residues. Trimming shortened V by 0 bases and J by 1 base, and 10 bases separated the two germline ends. Germline V lookup: CDR1 SGHRS, CDR2 YFSETQ. This CDR3 reads CASSLAPARNTEAFF. CDR3 DNA: TGCGCCAGCAGCTTGGCCCCAGCAAGGAACACTGAAGCTTTCTTT.

The chain uses TRBV20-1 and TRBJ1-1; D unclear. The V gene's germline CDR1 is DFQATT and CDR2 SNEGSKA (reference sequence). The V and J ends lost 6 bases and 0 bases respectively, with 11 bases between them. This CDR3 contains 13 residues. The CDR3 coding sequence is TGCAGTGCGAAGCGAGGCTTGAACACTGAAGCTTTCTTT. It encodes CSAKRGLNTEAFF.

This clonotype showed up many times. V and J are TRBV7-6 and TRBJ2-7, with 8 positions matching TRBD1. CDR1 is SGHVS and CDR2 is FNYEAQ in the germline V gene. The junction had 9 bases not matched to a gene; V was cut back by 4 bases and J by 1 base. CDR3 length equals 16 residues. The CDR3 coding sequence is TGTGCCAGCAGCTCAGCCCCAGGGGGCGAATCCTACGAGCAGTACTTC. This sequence encodes CASSSAPGGESYEQYF.

This clonotype came up many times. The rearrangement uses TRBV5-1 and TRBJ1-1, with 9 bases that match TRBD1. After removal of 1 base from V and 3 bases from J, the junction contained 13 bases not matched to a gene. CDR1 and CDR2 (germline): SGHRS, YFSETQ. The CDR3 is 18 residues long. The CDR3: CASSLTDRARDRDTEAFF. Here the CDR3 DNA reads TGCGCCAGCAGCTTGACGGATCGGGCCCGGGACAGGGACACTGAAGCTTTCTTT.

This clonotype was picked up many times. The rearrangement links TRBV2 to TRBJ1-2; D unresolved. The CDR3 loop spans 12 amino acids. Germline CDR1 SNHLY, CDR2 FYNNEI. The V and J ends lost 7 bases and 7 bases respectively, with 13 bases between them. The CDR3 DNA reads as TGTGCCAGCAATGGAGATATAGGTGGCTACACCTTC. This sequence encodes CASNGDIGGYTF.